This TCR beta chain was recorded in a study of CD8 T cells in Susac syndrome. The ends were cut back, 5 bases at V and 6 bases at J, with 18 bases in the middle. The germline V gene has CDR1 SQVTM and CDR2 ANQGSEA. The CDR3 loop spans 14 amino acids. A quantity of about 0.5 to 1 ug RNA underwent reverse transcription using random hexamers. In TCRdb, the immunoSEQ multiplex PCR reads were re-called with MiXCR into one record per CDR3 protein. This table has 170,000 or so distinct CDR3 sequences, 93% appearing once. V gene TRBV29-1 combines with J gene TRBJ2-3; D is perhaps TRBD2 (7 bases). Sequencing was performed on CD4+ T cells from PBMCs. This clonotype originated in a human donor with multiple sclerosis. CDR3 sequence reads: CSVSRTAGADTQYF. CDR3 in DNA: TGCAGCGTTTCCCGGACCGCGGGGGCTGATACGCAGTATTTT.